This T cell receptor (beta chain) originates from a study of T cell clones after liver transplantation. For the study at large: Without induction therapy, subjects received standard immunosuppression until 12-24 months post-transplant.

About this clone itself: Antigen unknown.

V lost 2 bases, J lost 2 bases, and 8 bases stayed unmatched. This CDR3 region has 16 residues. Germline V lookup: CDR1 SGHVS, CDR2 FNYEAQ. Sequenced by immunoSEQ multiplex PCR; TCRdb stores in-frame clones only, minus some. This table has roughly 55,000 clones, roughly 84% appearing once. Findings and limits, study-wide: Rather than being deleted, graft donor-reactive T cells may have moved into the graft. Circulating graft-donor-reactive CD4 TCRbeta sequences fell significantly post-transplant in most of the 8 subjects. A larger donor-reactive than third-party decline suggested partial antigen-specific deletion.

The clonotype was recovered from a human donor who received a liver transplant. The chain uses TRBV7-6 and TRBJ2-7; the match to TRBD2 covers 8 bases. The specimen was CD4+ T cells from blood, collected before liver transplant. The CDR3 DNA is TGTGCCAGCAGCTTACTAGCGGGCGGGGGCGCCTACGAGCAGTACTTC. Its protein is CASSLLAGGGAYEQYF. Full variable domain (outside the CDR3, taken from reference TRBV7-6 and TRBJ2-7): GAGVSQSPRYKVTKRGQDVALRCDPISGHVSLYWYRQALGQGPEFLTYFNYEAQQDKSGLPNDRFSAERPEGSISTLTIQRTEQRDSAMYRCASSLLAGGGAYEQYFGPGTRLTVT.